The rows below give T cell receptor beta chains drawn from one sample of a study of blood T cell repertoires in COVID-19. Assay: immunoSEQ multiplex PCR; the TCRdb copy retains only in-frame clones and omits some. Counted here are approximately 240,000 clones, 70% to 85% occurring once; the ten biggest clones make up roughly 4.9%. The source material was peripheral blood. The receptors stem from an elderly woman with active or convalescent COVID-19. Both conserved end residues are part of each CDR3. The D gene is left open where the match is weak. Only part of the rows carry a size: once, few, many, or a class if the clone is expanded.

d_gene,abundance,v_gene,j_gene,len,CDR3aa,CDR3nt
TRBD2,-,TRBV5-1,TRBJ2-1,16,CASSLDGLAGYNEQFF,TGCGCCAGCAGCTTGGACGGACTAGCGGGATACAATGAGCAGTTCTTC
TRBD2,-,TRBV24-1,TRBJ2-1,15,CATSDTSGSYNEQFF,TGTGCCACCAGTGATACTAGCGGGAGCTACAATGAGCAGTTCTTC
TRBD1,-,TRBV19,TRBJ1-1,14,CASSKDRANTEAFF,TGTGCCAGTAGTAAAGACAGGGCTAACACTGAAGCTTTCTTT
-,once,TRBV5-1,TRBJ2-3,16,CASGLQGISSTDTQYF,TGCGCCAGCGGTCTACAGGGCATCTCTAGCACAGATACGCAGTATTTT
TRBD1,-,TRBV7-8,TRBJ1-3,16,CASSAGPGQGRDTIYF,TGTGCCAGCAGCGCAGGACCGGGACAGGGGCGGGACACCATATATTTT
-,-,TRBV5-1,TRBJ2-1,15,CASTRGGGAANEQFF,TGCGCCAGCACCCGAGGAGGGGGCGCGGCGAATGAGCAGTTCTTC
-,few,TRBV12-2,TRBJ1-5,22,CASRSRQGGGQGAWCSNQPQHF,TGTGCAAGTCGCTCTCGACAGGGAGGGGGACAGGGGGCCTGGTGTAGCAATCAGCCCCAGCATTTT
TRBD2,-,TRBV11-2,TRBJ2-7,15,CASSTGLAVNYEQYF,TGTGCCAGCAGCACGGGACTAGCGGTGAACTACGAGCAGTACTTC
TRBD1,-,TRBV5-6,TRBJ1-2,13,CASSLWTGYGYTF,TGTGCCAGCAGCTTGTGGACAGGGTATGGCTACACCTTC
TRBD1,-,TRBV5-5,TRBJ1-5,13,CASSSTGPSPQHF,TGTGCCAGCAGCTCGACAGGGCCAAGTCCCCAGCATTTT
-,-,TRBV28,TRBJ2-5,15,CASSTPIAVQETQYF,TGTGCCAGCAGTACCCCGATAGCGGTTCAAGAGACCCAGTACTTC
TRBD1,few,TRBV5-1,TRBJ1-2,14,CASRETGAHYGYTF,TGCGCCAGCAGAGAGACAGGGGCGCACTATGGCTACACCTTC
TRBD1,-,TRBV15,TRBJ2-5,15,CATSRDSGTGGRPYF,TGTGCCACCAGCAGAGATTCGGGGACAGGGGGCAGGCCGTACTTC
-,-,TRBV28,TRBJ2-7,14,CASSWGHTSYEQYF,TGTGCCAGCAGTTGGGGACACACGTCCTACGAGCAGTACTTC
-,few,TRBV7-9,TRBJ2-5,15,CASSLGLRAQETQYF,TGTGCCAGCAGCTTAGGTCTCAGGGCTCAAGAGACCCAGTACTTC
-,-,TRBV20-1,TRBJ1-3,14,CSASQGISGNTIYF,TGCAGTGCTAGTCAGGGAATCTCTGGAAACACCATATATTTT
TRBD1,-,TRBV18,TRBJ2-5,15,CASSPPGTAQETQYF,TGTGCCAGCTCACCACCAGGGACAGCGCAAGAGACCCAGTACTTC
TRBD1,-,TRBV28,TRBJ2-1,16,CASTLAGTGGIHEQFF,TGTGCCAGCACCCTCGCCGGGACAGGGGGCATTCATGAGCAGTTCTTC
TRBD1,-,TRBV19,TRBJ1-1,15,CASRKTRQGDTEAFF,TGTGCCAGTAGGAAAACTCGACAGGGAGACACTGAAGCTTTCTTT
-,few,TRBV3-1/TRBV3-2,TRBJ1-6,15,CASSQVGATNSPLHF,TGTGCCAGCAGCCAAGTGGGAGCGACAAATTCACCCCTCCACTTT
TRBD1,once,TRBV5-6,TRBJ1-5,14,CASSLGQDNQPQHF,TGTGCCAGCAGCTTAGGACAGGATAATCAGCCCCAGCATTTT
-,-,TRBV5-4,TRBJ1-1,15,CASSPRRVGYTEAFF,TGTGCCAGCAGCCCACGCAGGGTAGGGTACACTGAAGCTTTCTTT
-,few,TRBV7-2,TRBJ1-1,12,CASSSDLVQAFF,TGTGCCAGCAGCTCCGATCTAGTACAAGCTTTCTTT
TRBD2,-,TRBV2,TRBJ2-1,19,CASSLRTSGRAGSRDEQFF,TGTGCCAGCAGCCTCCGGACTAGCGGGAGAGCGGGGAGTCGCGATGAGCAGTTCTTC
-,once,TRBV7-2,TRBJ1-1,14,CASSSPDRNTEAFF,TGTGCCAGCAGCTCCCCGGACAGGAACACTGAAGCTTTCTTT
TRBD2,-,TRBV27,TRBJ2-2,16,CASSYSGGALAGELFF,TGTGCCAGCAGTTATAGCGGGGGGGCGCTAGCCGGGGAGCTGTTTTTT